This TCR beta chain was recovered during a study of PD-L1 blockade in urothelial cancer. On the study more broadly: Patients' prior chemotherapy regimens numbered 0 to 3. Blood was evaluated 3 weeks (second dose) and 6 weeks after therapy began. When blood samples were assessed, the median T cell count was about 130,000.

Time point in this sample: pretreatment peripheral blood. Patients yielded 1 to 8 samples each, pretreatment and on-treatment. Generated by immunoSEQ multiplex PCR, the TCRdb table keeps only in-frame clones and is missing some. The sample holds around 130,000 clones, around 85% seen once. The CDR3 is 14 residues long. Germline CDR1 and CDR2: SGHRS and YFSETQ. The germline V and J ends were trimmed by 2 bases and 5 bases, with 12 bases remaining between them. The clonotype originates from a man in his fifties with urothelial cancer. The sequenced sample was PBMCs, obtained around atezolizumab (anti-PD-L1) treatment. V is TRBV5-1 and J is TRBJ2-3; D might be TRBD2 (7 bases). Here the CDR3 reads CASSFERGGDTQYF. DNA of the CDR3: TGCGCCAGCAGCTTTGAAAGGGGGGGAGATACGCAGTATTTT. The whole variable domain, remainder taken from reference TRBV5-1 and TRBJ2-3, is KAGVTQTPRYLIKTRGQQVTLSCSPISGHRSVSWYQQTPGQGLQFLFEYFSETQRNKGNFPGRFSGRQFSNSRSEMNVSTLELGDSALYLCASSFERGGDTQYFGPGTRLTVL.